The 10 T cell receptor beta chains below come from one sample, sequenced in a study of T cell responses to AZD1222 COVID-19 vaccine. Profiling relied on immunoSEQ multiplex PCR, and the TCRdb table lists in-frame clones only, not all of them. The data show around 100,000 clones, 80% to 85% seen once. Source: peripheral blood, taken on day 0 of AZD1222 vaccination. The receptor set was obtained from an adult in good health.

The rearrangement joins TRBV6-5 to TRBJ1-5; D ambiguous. Deletions cut 3 bases from V and 1 base from J, with 7 bases between. The CDR3 covers 14 residues. Germline CDR1 MNHEY, CDR2 SVGAGI. The CDR3 DNA follows: TGTGCCAGCAGTTATAGAAGGAGCAATCAGCCCCAGCATTTT. Translation: CASSYRRSNQPQHF.

The chain uses TRBV7-2 and TRBJ1-2, with D uncertain. CDR3 length: 14 amino acids. V lost 2 bases and J lost 4, with 11 bases in between. Germline assignment: CDR1 SGHTA and CDR2 FQGNSA. Here the CDR3 DNA reads TGTGCCAGCAGCTTAACAACAGAGACCTATGGCTACACCTTC. Protein: CASSLTTETYGYTF.

The sample holds a few counts of this clone. The V gene is TRBV6-1, the J gene TRBJ1-6; 8 bases are shared with TRBD1. CDR3 length equals 16 residues. With 1 base clipped from V and 6 bases from J, the junction kept 5 bases outside the gene matches. Germline lookup yields CDR1 MNHNS and CDR2 SASEGT. The CDR3 loop reads CASSEVVDRGNSPLHF. The CDR3 coding sequence is TGTGCCAGCAGTGAAGTAGTCGACAGGGGTAATTCACCCCTCCACTTT.

This sequence joins TRBV7-3 and TRBJ1-3; the D is unclear. The CDR3 covers 13 residues. V was trimmed by 8 bases and J by 3 bases, leaving 11 bases between them. Germline-derived CDR1 and CDR2 are SGHTA and FQGTGA. CDR3 residues: CASSSAYGNTIYF. Written as DNA, the CDR3 is TGTGCCAGCTCATCTGCGTATGGAAACACCATATATTTT.

The chain has TRBV27 and TRBJ2-7, with TRBD2 matching over 7 bases. The CDR3 contains 16 residues. Germline lookup yields CDR1 MNHEY and CDR2 SMNVEV (reference sequence). V trimming: 5 bases; J trimming: 5 bases; junction bases outside the gene matches: 15. CDR3 loop: CASSRREGGSTNEQYF. Written as DNA, the CDR3 is TGTGCCAGCAGTCGGAGGGAGGGCGGGAGTACGAACGAGCAGTACTTC.

This rearrangement joins TRBV6-5 to TRBJ1-1, with D maybe TRBD1 (6 bases). The CDR3 sequence is 11 residues long. Germline assignment: CDR1 MNHEY and CDR2 SVGAGI. The ends were cut back, 6 bases at V and 4 bases at J, with 6 bases in the middle. DNA for the CDR3: TGTGCCAGCAGGGGGGCCACTGAAGCTTTCTTT. It is translated as CASRGATEAFF.

V gene TRBV24-1 combines with J gene TRBJ1-2; possibly TRBD1 for D (6 bases). Deletions cut 9 bases from V and 2 bases from J, with 9 bases between. The length of the CDR3 is 12 residues. Germline CDR1 reads KGHDR; CDR2 reads SFDVKD. The CDR3 protein is CATEGGNYGYTF. The CDR3 DNA follows: TGTGCCACCGAGGGGGGGAACTATGGCTACACCTTC.

The chain recombines TRBV19 with TRBJ1-2; 7 positions match TRBD1. The V segment lost 5 bases and the J segment 5 bases; nucleotides outside the gene matches: 14. The CDR3 covers 16 residues. Germline V CDR1 and CDR2: LNHDA, SQIVND (reference sequence). In DNA form, the CDR3 reads TGTGCCAGTAGTTTCAACTCCGGGACAGTAGCATATGGCTACACCTTC. It encodes CASSFNSGTVAYGYTF.

The V and J genes are TRBV5-1 and TRBJ2-7; 11 bases line up with TRBD2. The V gene's germline CDR1 is SGHRS and CDR2 YFSETQ. This CDR3 has 15 residues. With V trimmed by 0 bases and J by 6 bases, 5 bases remained unmatched. Here the CDR3 reads CASSLVSSGRTEQYF. The CDR3 DNA sequence: TGCGCCAGCAGCTTGGTTTCTAGCGGGAGGACCGAGCAGTACTTC.

This clone has ten or more counts. The CDR3 sequence is CASSQEKGTENYEQYF. DNA of the CDR3: TGCGCCAGCAGCCAAGAAAAAGGGACAGAAAACTACGAGCAGTACTTC. The chain uses TRBV4-1 and TRBJ2-7; 7 bases line up with TRBD1. V was clipped by 0 bases and J by 3 bases; unmatched bases: 8. The CDR3 length is 16 residues. Germline CDR1 MGHRA, CDR2 YSYEKL.